The present TCR beta chain was sequenced within a study of neoadjuvant nivolumab and ipilimumab in lung cancer. The assay was immunoSEQ multiplex PCR, and TCRdb's table has in-frame clones only and misses some. This table has about 6,500 clones, approximately 88% appearing once. With V trimmed by 1 base and J by 11 bases, 5 bases remained unmatched. CDR3 size: 15 residues. Germline loops: CDR1 SGHAT, CDR2 FQNNGV. In regard to this clone: What it recognizes is unknown.

Study-wide findings and caveats: Compared with tumor-adjacent uninvolved lung, resected tumors showed greater richness and clonality.

Sequenced material: tumor tissue, taken after neoadjuvant nivolumab, alone or with ipilimumab, at or shortly before surgery. The V and J genes are TRBV11-2 and TRBJ1-6; 10 bases align to TRBD1. This TCR came from an adult with non-small cell lung cancer. CDR3 in amino acids: CASSLVWGQGTPLHF. The CDR3 DNA sequence: TGTGCCAGCAGCTTAGTTTGGGGACAGGGGACACCCCTCCACTTT.